This T cell receptor (beta chain) emerged from a study of blood T cells in healthy people across ages. Per-sample PBMC isolation yielded at least 6 million cells. The V and J ends lost 5 bases and 8 bases respectively, with 13 bases between them. Germline values: CDR1 DFQATT, CDR2 SNEGSKA (reference sequence). The CDR3 consists of 12 residues. For the second PCR, which ran for 7 to 11 cycles, a sample-barcoded 5' primer and a J-beta primer mix were used. Via MiXCR, TCRdb re-called the 5' RACE reads, giving one row per CDR3 protein. The repertoire holds approximately 800,000 distinct CDR3 sequences, with about three fifths as singletons.

The sequence came from a man under 40 in good health. The chain employs TRBV20-1 and TRBJ2-1, with D tentatively TRBD2 (6 bases). The sample comprised blood. The CDR3 nucleotides read TGCAGTGCTTGGACTCGGAGGGATGAGCAGTTCTTC. Its translation is CSAWTRRDEQFF.